The 23 T cell receptor beta chains reported below all come from one sample, sequenced in a study of T cell responses to AZD1222 COVID-19 vaccine. Clones were sequenced by immunoSEQ multiplex PCR, and TCRdb holds only the in-frame ones, with some missing. This sample has approximately 91,000 clones, with 85% to 95% found just once. Sequenced here: peripheral blood, sampled 28 days after the second AZD1222 dose. The receptors derive from an adult who received the AZD1222 COVID-19 vaccine.

The CDR3 DNA sequence: TGTGCCAGCAGCTTAAACCCGACCTACGAGCAGTACTTC. This encodes CASSLNPTYEQYF. The chain couples TRBV7-2 to TRBJ2-7; D uncertain. The CDR3 is made up of 13 amino acids. Germline-derived CDR1 and CDR2 are SGHTA and FQGNSA. Trimming removed 2 bases at V and 2 bases at J, with 7 bases between.

This chain uses TRBV28 with TRBJ1-1; D gene unclear. The CDR3 extends over 13 amino acids. Germline CDR1 MDHEN, CDR2 SYDVKM. Trimming removed 2 bases at V and 0 bases at J, with 4 bases between. CDR3 bases: TGTGCCAGCAGTTTACCGATGAACACTGAAGCTTTCTTT. Translation gives CASSLPMNTEAFF. Based on the CDR3 plus reference TRBV28 and TRBJ1-1, the full variable domain is DVKVTQSSRYLVKRTGEKVFLECVQDMDHENMFWYRQDPGLGLRLIYFSYDVKMKEKGDIPEGYSVSREKKERFSLILESASTNQTSMYLCASSLPMNTEAFFGQGTRLTVV.

The chain joins TRBV20-1 to TRBJ2-3; D call uncertain. CDR3 length: 10 residues. V was trimmed by 5 bases and J by 6 bases, leaving 6 bases between them. Germline CDR1 reads DFQATT; CDR2 reads SNEGSKA (reference sequence). The CDR3: CSAVYDTQYF. The CDR3, as DNA: TGCAGTGCTGTGTACGATACGCAGTATTTT.

This clone was seen only a few times. The chain uses TRBV7-2 and TRBJ2-7, with TRBD1 matching over 7 bases. The CDR3 loop spans 15 amino acids. V shed 1 base and J 2 bases; nucleotides not matched to a gene: 5. The germline V gene has CDR1 SGHTA and CDR2 FQGNSA. The CDR3 spells CASSLGFQGAYEQYF. CDR3 sequence (DNA): TGTGCCAGCAGCTTAGGTTTCCAGGGGGCCTACGAGCAGTACTTC.

V usage is TRBV18 and J usage is TRBJ1-3; TRBD1 might be the D (5 bases). The CDR3 sequence is 14 residues long. Looked up from germline, CDR1 is KGHSH and CDR2 is LQKENI. V lost 3 bases to trimming and J lost 8 bases, with 14 bases between them. CDR3 coding DNA: TGTGCCAGCTCACCTCCCGGGGCGGAGTACACCATATATTTT. This codes for CASSPPGAEYTIYF.

Comment on this clone: In the same sample, other DNA sequences code for this CDR3. CDR3 amino acids: CAIRMTAQETQYF. The DNA of the CDR3 is TGTGCCATCAGGATGACAGCACAGGAGACCCAGTACTTC. The rearrangement links TRBV10-3 to TRBJ2-5; D may be TRBD1 (5 bases). Germline assignment: CDR1 ENHRY and CDR2 SYGVKD. The CDR3 spans 13 residues. V dropped 6 bases and J dropped 5 bases, with 13 bases sitting between them.

The chain employs TRBV27 and TRBJ2-1; 11 bases match TRBD2. V was clipped by 5 bases and J by 4 bases; unmatched bases: 19. This CDR3 spans 20 amino acids. Germline V gives CDR1 MNHEY, CDR2 SMNVEV (reference sequence). The CDR3 sequence is CASSPLAGGPQPQYYNEQFF. CDR3 sequence (DNA): TGTGCCAGCAGTCCGTTAGCGGGAGGGCCCCAACCCCAGTATTACAATGAGCAGTTCTTC.

The rearrangement links TRBV10-2 to TRBJ2-3, with 7 bases aligning to TRBD2. Germline CDR1 is WSHSY and CDR2 is SAAADI. V gave up 3 bases and J gave up 4 bases; unmatched junction bases: 13. CDR3 length: 17 residues. The CDR3, as DNA: TGCGCCAGCAGTGAACAGGAGGTGGGAGGGCCCGCAGATACGCAGTATTTT. Protein sequence: CASSEQEVGGPADTQYF.

J is TRBJ1-3 and V is TRBV2; possibly TRBD1 for D (5 bases). The CDR3 length is 15 residues. Per germline, CDR1 SNHLY and CDR2 FYNNEI. Deletions cut 6 bases from V and 0 bases from J, with 12 bases between. CDR3 residues: CASSPNRNSGNTIYF. CDR3 coding DNA: TGTGCCAGCAGCCCGAACAGGAACTCTGGAAACACCATATATTTT.

V gene TRBV9 combines with J gene TRBJ1-2; no clear D. This CDR3 has 11 residues. V gave up 1 base and J gave up 10 bases, with 8 bases separating them. Germline V gene sequence: CDR1 SGDLS, CDR2 YYNGEE. The CDR3 DNA sequence: TGTGCCAGCAGCGTAAACAGCTTCTACACCTTC. This gives the protein CASSVNSFYTF.

The chain carries TRBV5-1 and TRBJ2-3; TRBD1 matches 9 bases. The V segment lost 4 bases and the J segment 3 bases; nucleotides outside the gene matches: 6. Germline loops: CDR1 SGHRS, CDR2 YFSETQ. CDR3 length: 15 amino acids. The CDR3 coding sequence is TGCGCCAGCAGCGGACGGACAGGGGAGACAGATACGCAGTATTTT. Protein: CASSGRTGETDTQYF.

The rearrangement links TRBV11-2 to TRBJ1-1, with TRBD1 matching 8 bases. V trimming: 5 bases; J trimming: 3 bases; junction bases outside the gene matches: 8. Germline V gives CDR1 SGHAT, CDR2 FQNNGV. There are 15 residues in the CDR3. The CDR3: CASSLRTGWDTEAFF. The CDR3 DNA is TGTGCCAGCAGCCTCAGGACAGGGTGGGACACTGAAGCTTTCTTT. The whole variable domain, filled in from reference TRBV11-2 and TRBJ1-1, reads EAGVAQSPRYKIIEKRQSVAFWCNPISGHATLYWYQQILGQGPKLLIQFQNNGVVDDSQLPKDRFSAERLKGVDSTLKIQPAKLEDSAVYLCASSLRTGWDTEAFFGQGTRLTVV.

The rearrangement links TRBV10-2 to TRBJ2-7; D unresolved. Trimming removed 1 base from V and 0 bases from J, with 4 bases in between. The CDR3 is 13 amino acids. From germline, CDR1 is WSHSY and CDR2 SAAADI. As DNA, the CDR3 is TGCGCCAGCAGTGAGTACAGCTCCTACGAGCAGTACTTC. This encodes CASSEYSSYEQYF.

The chain employs TRBV6-5 and TRBJ1-1; D uncertain. The CDR3 consists of 11 residues. V was shortened by 7 bases and J by 4 bases, with 7 bases between the two germline ends. CDR1 MNHEY and CDR2 SVGAGI come from the germline V gene. The CDR3 DNA follows: TGTGCCAGCACCGGTACCACTGAAGCTTTCTTT. This codes for CASTGTTEAFF.

This clone was recorded only once. The chain employs TRBV27 and TRBJ1-6; 7 bases line up with TRBD1. CDR1 and CDR2 (germline): MNHEY, SMNVEV (reference sequence). The CDR3 contains 13 residues. Trimming removed 8 bases from V and 6 bases from J; junction bases left unmatched: 4. As DNA, the CDR3 is TGTGCCAGCCAGGGGGTCCGTAATTCACCCCTCCACTTT. Translated, it gives CASQGVRNSPLHF.

The J gene is TRBJ2-3, the V gene TRBV2, with no clear D. CDR3 length: 11 amino acids. The V gene's germline CDR1 is SNHLY and CDR2 FYNNEI. Trimming stripped 7 bases from V and 4 bases from J, with 6 bases between. In DNA, the CDR3 is TGTGCCAGCACTTACGCAGATACGCAGTATTTT. Translated: CASTYADTQYF.

V usage is TRBV5-5 and J usage is TRBJ2-7; D is uncertain. V was trimmed by 4 bases and J by 3 bases, leaving 11 bases between them. The CDR3 spans 13 residues. Germline V gives CDR1 SGHKS, CDR2 YYEKEE (reference sequence). In DNA, the CDR3 is TGTGCCAGCAGCCCAACAGTCCTCTACGAGCAGTACTTC. Its protein is CASSPTVLYEQYF.

The chain uses TRBV6-5 and TRBJ1-2, with D hard to call. The germline V gene encodes CDR1 MNHEY and CDR2 SVGAGI. The CDR3 totals 14 residues. Deletions cut 7 bases from V and 2 bases from J, with 14 bases between. The CDR3 DNA sequence: TGTGCCAGCACCGACCGTTTGGGGAACTATGGCTACACCTTC. This translates into CASTDRLGNYGYTF.

CDR3 DNA sequence: TGTGCCAGTAGTATAGTTGAGCGGGAGTGGGAAGAGACCCAGTACTTC. Its protein product is CASSIVEREWEETQYF. The chain couples TRBV19 to TRBJ2-5, with TRBD2 matching over 8 bases. The CDR3 contains 16 residues. Germline-derived CDR1 and CDR2 are LNHDA and SQIVND (reference sequence). Unmatched junction bases numbered 7, after V lost 1 base and J lost 3 bases.

V gene TRBV2 combines with J gene TRBJ2-3; possibly TRBD2 for D (6 bases). The CDR3 has 14 residues. Germline-derived CDR1 and CDR2 are SNHLY and FYNNEI. Between the trimmed V and J ends, which lost 6 bases and 4 bases, there was a span of 14 bases. The CDR3 nucleotides read TGTGCCAGCAGGGGCGGTGGGACTTCAGATACGCAGTATTTT. This gives the protein CASRGGGTSDTQYF. Full variable domain (missing parts from reference TRBV2 and TRBJ2-3): EPEVTQTPSHQVTQMGQEVILRCVPISNHLYFYWYRQILGQKVEFLVSFYNNEISEKSEIFDDQFSVERPDGSNFTLKIRSTKLEDSAMYFCASRGGGTSDTQYFGPGTRLTVL.

This clone was seen more than once but under ten times. The chain couples TRBV7-9 to TRBJ1-1; TRBD1 matches 7 bases. The ends lost 5 bases at V and 11 bases at J; junction bases unmatched: 8. The CDR3 has 12 amino acids. CDR1 is SEHNR and CDR2 is FQNEAQ in the germline V gene (reference sequence). CDR3 protein: CASSIGTERAFF. DNA of the CDR3: TGTGCCAGCAGCATCGGGACAGAGCGGGCTTTCTTT.

The chain is built from TRBV5-8 and TRBJ1-5, with a possible D match to TRBD1 (6 bases). CDR1 and CDR2 (germline): SGHTS, YDEGEE. Trimming shortened V by 4 bases and J by 7 bases, and 12 bases separated the two germline ends. The CDR3 is 13 amino acids. CDR3 bases: TGTGCCAGCAGCCAACAGGGAGGGCAGCCCCAGCATTTT. Protein: CASSQQGGQPQHF.

This clone was observed once. The genes are TRBV6-2 or TRBV6-3 and TRBJ2-7, with TRBD2 identical over 7 bases. The CDR3 runs to 19 residues. Germline CDR1 reads MNHEY; CDR2 reads SVGEGT. Trimming removed 0 bases from V and 2 bases from J; junction bases left unmatched: 16. CDR3 DNA: TGTGCCAGCAGTTACTCGATAGTTGTTCAGCGGGAAATCGCCTACGAGCAGTACTTC. Amino acids: CASSYSIVVQREIAYEQYF.